This record covers a single T cell receptor beta chain. Its specificity is unknown. Germline lookup yields CDR1 SEHNR and CDR2 FQNEAQ (reference sequence). V lost 7 bases to trimming and J lost 1 base, with 15 bases between them. This CDR3 is built from 15 residues. The record originates from a study of identical twins. Findings of the study overall: Beta clonotypes that were abundant in cord blood contained fewer insertions, a pattern absent from memory repertoires. Rather than following the same donors, the conclusions depended on cross-sectional statistical analysis.

Template switching (which added a universal primer site) was used, and cDNA carried unique molecular identifiers. In TCRdb, the 5' RACE reads were re-called with MiXCR into one record per CDR3 protein. The table records more than 650,000 distinct CDR3 sequences, around 5.7% of them present only once. The source material was naive T cells sorted from blood. This rearrangement joins TRBV7-9 to TRBJ2-3; possible D gene TRBD1, 6 bases. The clonotype originates from a man aged 18 to 30 in good health. The CDR3 loop is CASTKQGGGTDTQYF. In DNA form, the CDR3 reads TGTGCCAGCACCAAACAGGGTGGGGGCACAGATACGCAGTATTTT.